The sequence of this T cell receptor (beta chain) was determined in a study of T cells in Graves' hyperthyroidism and ophthalmopathy. The diagnoses drew upon clinical symptoms, serum thyroxine and TRAb, thyroid ultrasound and orbital computed tomography. RNA transcripts provided the source from which TCR beta CDR3 regions were amplified. Researchers ran a first-round RT-PCR on the TCR CDR3 using the HTBI primer set. TCRdb itself ran the multiplex PCR reads through MiXCR, one entry per CDR3 protein. This sample has hundreds of thousands of distinct CDR3 sequences; 40% to 55% occur once, and the top ten carry 8% to 8.5%. As concerns this clonotype: Here the CDR3 omits its conserved ending phenylalanine or tryptophan, so a read error is the likely source.

CDR1 is ENHRY and CDR2 is SYGVKD in the germline V gene. The CDR3 loop spans 13 amino acids. This receptor was taken from a woman aged 18-29 years with Graves' hyperthyroidism. The gene calls are TRBV10-3 and TRBJ1-1; D is uncertain. What was sequenced was peripheral blood or thyroid tissue (not recorded which). The chain's CDR3 is CAISEEGNTEAFL. CDR3 DNA sequence: TGTGCCATCAGTGAAGAAGGGAACACTGAGGCTTTCCTT.